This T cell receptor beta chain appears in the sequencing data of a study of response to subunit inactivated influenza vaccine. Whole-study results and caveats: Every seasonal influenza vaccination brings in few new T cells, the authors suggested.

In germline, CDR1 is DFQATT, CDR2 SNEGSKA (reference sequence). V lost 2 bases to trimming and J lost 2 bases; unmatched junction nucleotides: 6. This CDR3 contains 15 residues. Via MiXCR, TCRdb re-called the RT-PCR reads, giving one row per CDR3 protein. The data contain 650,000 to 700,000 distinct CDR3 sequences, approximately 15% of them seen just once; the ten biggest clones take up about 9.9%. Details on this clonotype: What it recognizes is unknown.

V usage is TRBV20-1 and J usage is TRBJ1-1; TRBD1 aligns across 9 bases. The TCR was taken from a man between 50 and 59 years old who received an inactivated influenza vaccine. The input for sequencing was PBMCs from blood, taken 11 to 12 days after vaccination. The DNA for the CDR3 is TGCAGTGCTAGACCCGGGACAGGGTACAACACTGAAGCTTTCTTT. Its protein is CSARPGTGYNTEAFF.